A single sample is the source of the 20 T cell receptor beta chains below, sequenced in a study of blood T cell repertoires in COVID-19. TCRdb's table, derived via immunoSEQ multiplex PCR, lists solely in-frame clones and lacks some. The table includes 250,000 to 350,000 clones, approximately 90% detected once. Material: PBMCs or T cells enriched from blood (not recorded which). These receptors originate from a woman between 45 and 65 years old who had recovered from COVID-19.

The chain couples TRBV24-1 to TRBJ1-5; 10 bases are a match to TRBD1. The CDR3 spans 16 residues. Germline values: CDR1 KGHDR, CDR2 SFDVKD. With V trimmed by 3 bases and J by 2 bases, 3 bases remained unmatched. CDR3 in DNA: TGTGCCACCAGTGATCCCGGACAGGGGGGCAATCAGCCCCAGCATTTT. Translated, it gives CATSDPGQGGNQPQHF.

CDR3 in DNA: TGCGCCAGCAGTCAATCGGGAGACACTTACACCGGGGAGCTGTTTTTT. Translating gives CASSQSGDTYTGELFF. V and J are TRBV23-1 and TRBJ2-2; perhaps TRBD2 as D (5 bases). TRBV23-1 is labeled an ORF, and its function is uncertain. The CDR3 extends over 16 amino acids. The germline V and J ends were trimmed by 0 bases and 3 bases, with 11 bases remaining between them.

This rearrangement joins TRBV28 to TRBJ1-1, with TRBD1 identical over 9 bases. Trimming at V came to 5 bases and at J to 11 bases, leaving 6 bases not matched to a gene. Germline V lookup: CDR1 MDHEN, CDR2 SYDVKM. The CDR3 is 12 amino acids. The CDR3 is CASSRQGVKAFF. CDR3 sequence (DNA): TGTGCCAGCAGTAGACAGGGGGTCAAGGCTTTCTTT. The whole variable domain, filled in from reference TRBV28 and TRBJ1-1, reads DVKVTQSSRYLVKRTGEKVFLECVQDMDHENMFWYRQDPGLGLRLIYFSYDVKMKEKGDIPEGYSVSREKKERFSLILESASTNQTSMYLCASSRQGVKAFFGQGTRLTVV.

This rearrangement joins TRBV7-9 to TRBJ1-1; TRBD1 might be the D (5 bases). V lost 3 bases and J lost 8, with 10 bases in between. The length of the CDR3 is 12 residues. Germline V gene data show CDR1 as SEHNR and CDR2 as FQNEAQ (reference sequence). The CDR3 sequence: CASSFRGVEAFF. The CDR3, as DNA: TGTGCCAGCAGCTTCCGGGGGGTGGAAGCTTTCTTT.

The J gene is TRBJ2-1, the V gene TRBV11-3, with D unresolved. This CDR3 is built from 13 residues. The germline V gene encodes CDR1 SGHNT and CDR2 YENEEA. V was clipped by 1 base and J by 4 bases, with 5 bases between them. The CDR3 spells CASSLAEYNEQFF. The CDR3 bases are TGTGCCAGCAGCTTAGCGGAGTACAATGAGCAGTTCTTC.

This sequence joins TRBV25-1 and TRBJ2-1, with 8 positions matching TRBD2. Germline values: CDR1 MGHDK, CDR2 SYGVNS. V gave up 1 base and J gave up 8 bases; unmatched junction bases: 7. The CDR3 spans 15 residues. The CDR3 sequence is CASSESSGSSDEQFF. The CDR3 DNA follows: TGTGCCAGCAGTGAATCAAGCGGGAGTAGTGATGAGCAGTTCTTC.

DNA for the CDR3: TGTGCCAGCATACAGCGGGTTAGCACAGATACGCAGTATTTT. Translation gives CASIQRVSTDTQYF. The chain combines TRBV5-5 with TRBJ2-3; TRBD2 is a possible D gene (6 bases). The V end was cut by 6 bases, the J end by 0 bases, with 11 bases between. Germline CDR1 and CDR2: SGHKS and YYEKEE (reference sequence). The CDR3 is 14 amino acids.

The V call is TRBV5-1, the J call TRBJ1-4, with a possible D match to TRBD1 (5 bases). The CDR3 consists of 16 residues. The germline V gene has CDR1 SGHRS and CDR2 YFSETQ. The germline V and J ends were trimmed by 1 base and 3 bases, with 13 bases remaining between them. CDR3 nucleotide sequence: TGCGCCAGCAGCTTGTTGGTTGGGGGGGCTAATGAAAAACTGTTTTTT. Protein sequence: CASSLLVGGANEKLFF. The whole variable domain, filled in from reference TRBV5-1 and TRBJ1-4, reads KAGVTQTPRYLIKTRGQQVTLSCSPISGHRSVSWYQQTPGQGLQFLFEYFSETQRNKGNFPGRFSGRQFSNSRSEMNVSTLELGDSALYLCASSLLVGGANEKLFFGSGTQLSVL.

The chain has TRBV5-8 and TRBJ1-1, with TRBD1 matching over 12 bases. The CDR3 totals 16 residues. Germline CDR1 is SGHTS and CDR2 is YDEGEE. J was trimmed by 6 bases and V by 4 bases; bases with no gene match: 10. The CDR3 protein is CASSGYRDRGLAEAFF. In DNA, the CDR3 is TGTGCCAGCAGCGGATACCGGGACAGGGGGCTTGCTGAAGCTTTCTTT.

In its sample, this clone was seen a few times. This rearrangement joins TRBV7-9 to TRBJ1-2; 9 bases match TRBD1. The germline V gene encodes CDR1 SEHNR and CDR2 FQNEAQ (reference sequence). J lost 6 bases, V lost 5 bases, and 7 bases had no gene match. The CDR3 is 14 residues long. The CDR3 DNA reads as TGTGCCAGCAGCCTAGGGACAGGGTCGGATGGCTACACCTTC. Translated: CASSLGTGSDGYTF. Full variable domain (rest looked up from reference TRBV7-9 and TRBJ1-2): DTGVSQNPRHKITKRGQNVTFRCDPISEHNRLYWYRQTLGQGPEFLTYFQNEAQLEKSRLLSDRFSAERPKGSFSTLEIQRTEQGDSAMYLCASSLGTGSDGYTFGSGTRLTVV.

The rearrangement links TRBV28 to TRBJ1-5; no firm D call. The CDR3 totals 14 residues. The V end lost 1 base, the J end lost 5 bases, and 9 bases lay between the germline ends. Germline V lookup: CDR1 MDHEN, CDR2 SYDVKM. The DNA of the CDR3 is TGTGCCAGCAGTTTATACAGCATAGATCAGCCCCAGCATTTT. It translates to CASSLYSIDQPQHF. The full variable domain, its missing parts supplied by reference TRBV28 and TRBJ1-5, is DVKVTQSSRYLVKRTGEKVFLECVQDMDHENMFWYRQDPGLGLRLIYFSYDVKMKEKGDIPEGYSVSREKKERFSLILESASTNQTSMYLCASSLYSIDQPQHFGDGTRLSIL.

The J gene is TRBJ1-5, the V gene TRBV30; possible D gene TRBD1, 6 bases. The germline gives CDR1 GTSNPN, CDR2 SVGIG (reference sequence). V was cut by 3 bases and J by 6 bases, with 15 bases left in between. The CDR3 has 14 residues. As DNA, the CDR3 is TGTGCCTGGAGCGACGGGGGGGGCGGTCAGCCCCAGCATTTT. The encoded protein is CAWSDGGGGQPQHF.

This clone has just a few counts. The chain carries TRBV7-8 and TRBJ2-3; D possibly corresponds to TRBD2 (6 bases). The CDR3 runs to 17 residues. Germline assignment: CDR1 SGHVS and CDR2 FQNEAQ. V lost 2 bases and J lost 5, with 20 bases in between. CDR3 DNA: TGTGCCAGCAGCTTACCGGAAGGGACTCCCTGGGTAGATACGCAGTATTTT. Translation gives CASSLPEGTPWVDTQYF.

This chain connects TRBV9 to TRBJ2-7; the match to TRBD1 covers 10 bases. The germline V gene has CDR1 SGDLS and CDR2 YYNGEE. This CDR3 has 16 residues. The junction had 9 bases not matched to a gene; V was cut back by 4 bases and J by 2 bases. The CDR3: CASSSGGGQGAYEQYF. Here the CDR3 DNA reads TGTGCCAGCAGCTCTGGGGGTGGACAGGGGGCCTACGAGCAGTACTTC.

The rearrangement joins TRBV29-1 to TRBJ2-1; 13 nucleotides align to TRBD2. The CDR3 consists of 14 residues. Germline CDR1 reads SQVTM; CDR2 reads ANQGSEA. V gave up 6 bases and J gave up 8 bases; unmatched junction bases: 7. For the CDR3, the DNA is TGCAGCGTCGGACTAGCGGGAGTTTGGTATGAGCAGTTCTTC. It encodes CSVGLAGVWYEQFF.

The chain links TRBV29-1 to TRBJ1-1; D is perhaps TRBD1 (5 bases). Per germline, CDR1 SQVTM and CDR2 ANQGSEA. The CDR3 sequence is 15 residues long. Trimming removed 6 bases from V and 2 bases from J, with 19 bases in between. CDR3 region: CSVATGRKLNTEAFF. CDR3 coding DNA: TGCAGCGTCGCTACAGGACGGAAACTTAACACTGAAGCTTTCTTT.

This clone was counted once. The chain uses TRBV28 and TRBJ1-3, with unresolved D. Deletions cut 6 bases from V and 4 bases from J, with 13 bases between. The germline CDR1 and CDR2 sequences are MDHEN and SYDVKM. The CDR3 loop spans 14 amino acids. Written as DNA, the CDR3 is TGTGCCAGCAGCATTCGGGGTGCCGGAAACACCATATATTTT. Amino acids: CASSIRGAGNTIYF.

The V call is TRBV19, the J call TRBJ1-2, with 8 bases lining up with TRBD1. V shed 5 bases, J shed 4 bases, and the junction held 6 bases outside the gene matches. This CDR3 is 14 amino acids long. Germline-derived CDR1 and CDR2 are LNHDA and SQIVND (reference sequence). CDR3 coding DNA: TGTGCCAGTAGTGTGGACAGGGCCGGCTATGGCTACACCTTC. Amino acid sequence: CASSVDRAGYGYTF.

The CDR3 here is CASSMPRGGAGLSGANVLTF. The CDR3, as DNA: TGTGCCAGTAGTATGCCCCGGGGGGGGGCCGGCCTCTCTGGGGCCAACGTCCTGACTTTC. The chain has TRBV19 and TRBJ2-6; 8 bases are shared with TRBD2. CDR3 length: 20 amino acids. Germline CDR1 LNHDA, CDR2 SQIVND (reference sequence). Trimming cost V 3 bases and J 0 bases; bases outside gene matches: 13.

There are a few counts of this clone. The chain has TRBV10-3 and TRBJ1-2, with 8 positions matching TRBD1. V was pared by 7 bases and J by 3 bases, with 7 bases of the junction left unmatched. The germline gives CDR1 ENHRY, CDR2 SYGVKD. CDR3 size: 14 residues. The CDR3 sequence: CAINRLDRDYGYTF. The CDR3 DNA follows: TGTGCCATCAACCGCTTGGACAGGGACTATGGCTACACCTTC.